This T cell receptor (beta chain) emerged from a study of shared clonotypes between healthy human individuals. As for the study in general: Two women and a few men aged 18 to 49 made up the donors.

Of note for this clone: What it binds is not known.

This CDR3 spans 17 amino acids. The method was immunoSEQ multiplex PCR; TCRdb's version includes in-frame clones alone and lacks a portion of them. Here the sample spans 660,000 or so clones, roughly 96% being singletons. CD45RO-negative, CCR7-positively selected cells formed the naive CD8 fraction, excluding terminally differentiated effector memory CD45RA+ cells. Study-wide points: Sequencing depth was a factor that was expected to affect clonotype sharing among donors. A generally larger estimated richness was seen in naive subsets than in memory subsets. Clonotypes that were shared across four donors made up around 5.5% of naive CD4 clonotypes.

The receptor comes from a woman aged 30 to 39 in good health. The sequencing input was naive CD8+ T cells sorted from blood. The chain is built from TRBV21-1 and TRBJ2-7. TRBV21-1 is labeled a pseudogene. The CDR3 nucleotides are TGTGCCAGCAGCAAAGGCACAGGAGGCATGGTGGGCTACGAGCAGTACTTC. Its protein product is CASSKGTGGMVGYEQYF.